A single sample gave rise to the 26 T cell receptor beta chains below, sequenced in a study of blood T cell repertoires in COVID-19. Repertoires were generated with immunoSEQ multiplex PCR, while TCRdb's copy carries only in-frame clones and drops some. The repertoire holds about 100,000 clones, with around nine tenths as singletons. Sequencing was done on a sample of peripheral blood. The origin of the receptors is a human donor with COVID-19, enrolled during active disease. The donor label of this sample is uncertain.

The genes are TRBV5-1 and TRBJ1-2; unclear D gene. The CDR3 has 13 amino acids. The V gene lost 4 bases and the J gene lost 8 bases, with 15 bases spanning the gap. Per the germline V gene, CDR1 is SGHRS and CDR2 is YFSETQ. CDR3 in DNA: TGCGCCAGCAGCCCCCGGACGGAGGAAGGCTACACCTTC. Its translation: CASSPRTEEGYTF.

This chain joins TRBV18 and TRBJ1-2, with a tentative D call TRBD1 (6 bases). The CDR3 is 13 residues long. Germline V gives CDR1 KGHSH, CDR2 LQKENI. Trimming cost V 3 bases and J 1 base, with 6 bases left between them. This CDR3 reads CASSPDSNYGYTF. CDR3 DNA sequence: TGTGCCAGCTCACCGGACAGTAACTATGGCTACACCTTC.

The CDR3 region is CATSTGHNEQFF. The CDR3 DNA reads as TGTGCCACCTCAACAGGACACAATGAGCAGTTCTTC. The gene calls are TRBV25-1 and TRBJ2-1; TRBD1 might be the D (5 bases). The CDR3 has 12 amino acids. V dropped 10 bases and J dropped 5 bases, with 12 bases sitting between them. The germline CDR1 and CDR2 sequences are MGHDK and SYGVNS.

This sequence joins TRBV21-1 and TRBJ1-2; TRBD1, the table's D call, was not compared with the DNA. TRBV21-1 is designated a pseudogene. The CDR3 spans 13 residues. The CDR3 here is CARYLRFNYGYTF. DNA of the CDR3: TGTGCCAGGTATCTCAGATTTAACTATGGCTACACCTTC.

This chain links TRBV18 with TRBJ1-6; maybe TRBD1 (6 bases). Germline V gene sequence: CDR1 KGHSH, CDR2 LQKENI. V shed 3 bases and J shed 0 bases, with 6 bases lying between them. The CDR3 runs 15 residues. CDR3 coding DNA: TGTGCCAGCTCACCGGACAGCTCCTATAATTCACCCCTCCACTTT. As protein: CASSPDSSYNSPLHF. Supplemented by reference TRBV18 and TRBJ1-6, the full variable domain reads NAGVMQNPRHLVRRRGQEARLRCSPMKGHSHVYWYRQLPEEGLKFMVYLQKENIIDESGMPKERFSAEFPKEGPSILRIQQVVRGDSAAYFCASSPDSSYNSPLHFGNGTRLTVT.

The V call is TRBV5-1, the J call TRBJ2-7, with D possibly matching TRBD1 (5 bases). V lost 3 bases and J lost 0, with 13 bases in between. Germline V gene data show CDR1 as SGHRS and CDR2 as YFSETQ. The CDR3 loop spans 15 amino acids. CDR3 amino acids: CASSSRADYSYEQYF. The CDR3 DNA reads as TGCGCCAGCAGCTCCAGGGCAGATTACTCCTACGAGCAGTACTTC.

This chain joins TRBV9 and TRBJ1-1; 7 bases are a match to TRBD1. The CDR3 loop spans 15 amino acids. CDR1 and CDR2 from the germline V gene are SGDLS and YYNGEE. The V segment lost 0 bases and the J segment 3 bases; nucleotides outside the gene matches: 5. CDR3 DNA: TGTGCCAGCAGCGTAGGGGACAGTTCGGACACTGAAGCTTTCTTT. Translation gives CASSVGDSSDTEAFF.

This clone occurred once. This sequence joins TRBV2 and TRBJ1-1; TRBD1 is a possible D gene (5 bases). Trimming took off 6 bases at V and 2 bases at J, with 13 bases between the two ends. Per germline, CDR1 SNHLY and CDR2 FYNNEI. This CDR3 is 14 amino acids long. The CDR3 bases are TGTGCCAGCAGATATGAAAGGGGTAACACTGAAGCTTTCTTT. Its protein product is CASRYERGNTEAFF.

The genes are TRBV28 and TRBJ2-1, with 7 bases aligning to TRBD1. Unmatched junction bases numbered 5, after V lost 6 bases and J lost 0 bases. Germline V gene data show CDR1 as MDHEN and CDR2 as SYDVKM. This CDR3 is 15 amino acids long. As DNA, the CDR3 is TGTGCCAGCAGGAGAGGACAGGACTCCTACAATGAGCAGTTCTTC. This sequence encodes CASRRGQDSYNEQFF. Drawing the rest from reference TRBV28 and TRBJ2-1, the complete variable domain is DVKVTQSSRYLVKRTGEKVFLECVQDMDHENMFWYRQDPGLGLRLIYFSYDVKMKEKGDIPEGYSVSREKKERFSLILESASTNQTSMYLCASRRGQDSYNEQFFGPGTRLTVL.

The CDR3 is CASSRTSEVTGELFF. The CDR3 region has the DNA TGTGCCAGCAGCCGGACTAGCGAGGTCACCGGGGAGCTGTTTTTT. The V and J genes are TRBV7-3 and TRBJ2-2, with 9 bases matching TRBD2. J was trimmed by 4 bases and V by 5 bases; bases with no gene match: 5. Germline V gene lookup returns CDR1 SGHTA and CDR2 FQGTGA. The CDR3 is 15 residues long.

This chain links TRBV9 with TRBJ1-4; D is unresolved. Germline CDR1 and CDR2: SGDLS and YYNGEE. Deletions cut 2 bases from V and 8 bases from J, with 16 bases between. This CDR3 spans 15 amino acids. CDR3: CASSVEGQSGEKLFF. Here the CDR3 DNA reads TGTGCCAGCAGCGTGGAGGGTCAGAGTGGAGAAAAACTGTTTTTT. The entire variable domain, with the rest obtained from reference TRBV9 and TRBJ1-4, is as follows: DSGVTQTPKHLITATGQRVTLRCSPRSGDLSVYWYQQSLDQGLQFLIQYYNGEERAKGNILERFSAQQFPDLHSELNLSSLELGDSALYFCASSVEGQSGEKLFFGSGTQLSVL.

The gene calls are TRBV7-3 and TRBJ2-7, with 7 bases identical to TRBD2. Per the germline V gene, CDR1 is SGHTA and CDR2 is FQGTGA. V lost 2 bases to trimming and J lost 4 bases; unmatched junction nucleotides: 8. The CDR3 covers 15 residues. In DNA form, the CDR3 reads TGTGCCAGCAGCTTAGGTGGCGGGGGTACTTACGAGCAGTACTTC. Amino acid sequence: CASSLGGGGTYEQYF.

The genes are TRBV15 and TRBJ2-5; no reliable D call. Trimming took 4 bases from V and 5 from J, leaving 14 bases between them. The CDR3 is 14 residues long. CDR1 and CDR2 from the germline V gene are LNHNV and YYDKDF (reference sequence). CDR3 sequence reads: CATSIPWQRETQYF. CDR3 bases: TGTGCCACCAGCATCCCGTGGCAGAGGGAGACCCAGTACTTC.

DNA of the CDR3: TGTGCCAGCAGCTCGAAAACGCGCGACACGAACAATGAGCAGTTCTTC. As protein: CASSSKTRDTNNEQFF. V and J are TRBV5-4 and TRBJ2-1, with D unresolved. The CDR3 runs to 16 residues. Trimming took off 3 bases at V and 5 bases at J, with 18 bases between the two ends. CDR1 is SGHNT, CDR2 YYREEE, per germline (reference sequence).

V usage is TRBV4-1 and J usage is TRBJ1-5, with TRBD1 matching over 7 bases. CDR1 is MGHRA, CDR2 YSYEKL, per germline. J lost 1 base, V lost 2 bases, and 5 bases had no gene match. The CDR3 spans 16 residues. The CDR3 nucleotides read TGCGCCAGCAGCCAACAACAGGGGTCGAGCAATCAGCCCCAGCATTTT. This sequence encodes CASSQQQGSSNQPQHF.

The CDR3 spells CASSQAPRATNEKLFF. In nucleotides, the CDR3 is TGTGCCAGCAGCCAAGCCCCCAGGGCAACTAATGAAAAACTGTTTTTT. V usage is TRBV3-1 (or the pseudogene TRBV3-2) and J usage is TRBJ1-4; a possible D gene is TRBD1 (5 bases). The CDR3 totals 16 residues. Germline assignment: CDR1 LGHDT and CDR2 YNNKEL (reference sequence). V shed 1 base and J shed 0 bases, with 9 bases lying between them.

The rearrangement joins TRBV11-3 to TRBJ1-3; no definite D call. CDR1 and CDR2 from the germline V gene are SGHNT and YENEEA. The CDR3 covers 15 residues. The V gene lost 1 base and the J gene lost 4 bases, with 11 bases spanning the gap. The DNA of the CDR3 is TGTGCCAGCAGCTTAGTTCCAGGACTCGGAAACACCATATATTTT. It encodes CASSLVPGLGNTIYF.

The chain is built from TRBV18 and TRBJ1-1; 9 positions agree with TRBD1. The CDR3 has 16 residues. V was clipped by 4 bases and J by 3 bases; unmatched bases: 9. The germline gives CDR1 KGHSH, CDR2 LQKENI. CDR3 residues: CASSLLTGGGDTEAFF. For the CDR3, the DNA is TGTGCCAGCTCACTGCTGACAGGGGGAGGAGACACTGAAGCTTTCTTT.

The V gene is TRBV19, the J gene TRBJ2-5; 9 positions match TRBD1. From germline, CDR1 is LNHDA and CDR2 SQIVND (reference sequence). V lost 10 bases to trimming and J lost 1 base; unmatched junction nucleotides: 10. This CDR3 has 15 residues. In DNA, the CDR3 is TGTGCCACCGGGCGGGACAGGGCGGGCCAAGAGACCCAGTACTTC. This encodes CATGRDRAGQETQYF.

The rearrangement uses TRBV27 and TRBJ2-2; 14 bases line up with TRBD2. The CDR3 length is 19 residues. Per the germline V gene, CDR1 is MNHEY and CDR2 is SMNVEV (reference sequence). Unmatched junction bases numbered 10, after V lost 1 base and J lost 6 bases. The CDR3 nucleotides are TGTGCCAGCAGTTTATTTACGACTAGCGGGGGGGCCCGGCCCGGGGAGCTGTTTTTT. Its translation: CASSLFTTSGGARPGELFF.

This rearrangement joins TRBV24-1 to TRBJ1-2; 9 bases are shared with TRBD1. This CDR3 has 14 residues. Trimming took 4 bases from V and 5 from J; bases not matched to a gene: 4. Germline assignment: CDR1 KGHDR and CDR2 SFDVKD. CDR3: CATSEDRGGYGYTF. The CDR3 region has the DNA TGTGCCACCAGTGAGGACAGGGGAGGGTATGGCTACACCTTC.

The V gene is TRBV2, the J gene TRBJ2-1; perhaps TRBD1 as D (5 bases). Trimming cost V 7 bases and J 4 bases, with 20 bases left between them. The germline V gene has CDR1 SNHLY and CDR2 FYNNEI. CDR3 length: 16 residues. The CDR3 DNA reads as TGTGCCAGCACTACGGACATTCCGCCGGAATACAATGAGCAGTTCTTC. Amino acids: CASTTDIPPEYNEQFF.

This rearrangement joins TRBV6-5 to TRBJ1-3; 7 bases map to TRBD1. The germline gives CDR1 MNHEY, CDR2 SVGAGI. V was pared by 8 bases and J by 3 bases, with 4 bases of the junction left unmatched. The CDR3 loop spans 13 amino acids. CDR3 nucleotide sequence: TGTGCCAGCCGCTACAGGGGTGGAAACACCATATATTTT. Translated: CASRYRGGNTIYF.

V gene TRBV20-1 combines with J gene TRBJ2-7; D possibly corresponds to TRBD1 (6 bases). The CDR3 runs to 15 residues. The V and J ends lost 3 bases and 0 bases respectively, with 15 bases between them. Germline V CDR1 and CDR2: DFQATT, SNEGSKA (reference sequence). The CDR3 DNA reads as TGCAGTGCTAGTTTTGGGGGCACGGGCTCCTACGAGCAGTACTTC. Translating gives CSASFGGTGSYEQYF.

This chain joins TRBV5-4 and TRBJ1-1, with TRBD1 as a possible D gene (6 bases). V lost 4 bases and J 4 bases, leaving 14 bases between the germline ends. Germline V lookup: CDR1 SGHNT, CDR2 YYREEE (reference sequence). The CDR3 runs to 14 residues. The CDR3 loop is CASSPLQGTTEAFF. CDR3 DNA: TGTGCCAGCAGCCCTTTACAGGGTACCACTGAAGCTTTCTTT.

The chain couples TRBV6-5 to TRBJ2-2; 9 nucleotides match TRBD2. V was pared by 5 bases and J by 3 bases, with 1 base of the junction left unmatched. Germline CDR1 is MNHEY and CDR2 is SVGAGI. The CDR3 is 14 residues long. DNA for the CDR3: TGTGCCAGCAGTAGCGGGGGGTACACCGGGGAGCTGTTTTTT. This sequence encodes CASSSGGYTGELFF.